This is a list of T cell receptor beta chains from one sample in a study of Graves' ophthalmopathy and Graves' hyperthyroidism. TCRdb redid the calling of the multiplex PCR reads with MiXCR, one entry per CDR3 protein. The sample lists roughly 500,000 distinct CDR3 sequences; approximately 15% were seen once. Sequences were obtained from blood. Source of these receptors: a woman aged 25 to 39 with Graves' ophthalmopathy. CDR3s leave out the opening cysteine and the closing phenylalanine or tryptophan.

CDR3: SADPGYNTEAF
J: TRBJ1-1
V: TRBV20-1

CDR3: ASSRRQWPQH
J: TRBJ1-5
V: TRBV6-2/TRBV6-3

CDR3: ACREHTGELF
J: TRBJ2-2
V: TRBV30

CDR3: ASSLAGGPTEAF
J: TRBJ1-1
V: TRBV12-3/TRBV12-4

CDR3: ASGGGRGYEQY
J: TRBJ2-7
V: TRBV27

CDR3: ASSFNRASYGYT
J: TRBJ1-2
V: TRBV12-3/TRBV12-4

CDR3: ASSPSWGAGGYT
J: TRBJ1-2
V: TRBV28

CDR3: ASRTTGLVIQY
J: TRBJ2-4
V: TRBV6-2/TRBV6-3

CDR3: ASRLSGTVFEAF
J: TRBJ1-1
V: TRBV6-2/TRBV6-3

CDR3: SAGLARGDEQY
J: TRBJ2-7
V: TRBV29-1

CDR3: ASRGEQGGHYEQY
J: TRBJ2-7
V: TRBV5-1

CDR3: ASSQKGQGLWPLH
J: TRBJ1-6
V: TRBV3-1

CDR3: ATSDLHGDQETQY
J: TRBJ2-5
V: TRBV24-1

CDR3: SASSPGETQY
J: TRBJ2-5
V: TRBV20-1

CDR3: ASSQGWVSGNTIY
J: TRBJ1-3
V: TRBV2

CDR3: ASSLGQGGYDQY
J: TRBJ2-7
V: TRBV12-3/TRBV12-4

CDR3: ASSLDPQEAKNIQY
J: TRBJ2-4
V: TRBV7-2

CDR3: ASSGQGTTGELF
J: TRBJ2-2
V: TRBV6-1

CDR3: SARDLGRAASYEQY
J: TRBJ2-7
V: TRBV20-1

CDR3: ATSEGSFGDEQY
J: TRBJ2-7
V: TRBV24-1

CDR3: ASSLVLGRGAAETQY
J: TRBJ2-5
V: TRBV11-2

CDR3: SLDRGREQY
J: TRBJ2-7
V: TRBV20-1

CDR3: ASSLSSGARGLETQY
J: TRBJ2-5
V: TRBV28

CDR3: ASKRTGGAYEQY
J: TRBJ2-7
V: TRBV28

CDR3: ASSLLKTRGETQY
J: TRBJ2-5
V: TRBV3-1

CDR3: ATSDSAGTYEQY
J: TRBJ2-7
V: TRBV24-1

CDR3: ASSLSGENSPLY
J: TRBJ1-6
V: TRBV12-3/TRBV12-4

CDR3: SAKPDRDSLQETQY
J: TRBJ2-5
V: TRBV20-1